This T cell receptor (beta chain) was recorded in a study of blood T cell repertoires in COVID-19 (dated by TCRdb to the early 2020s). Concerning the study at large: Collaborator samples came from the United States, Italy and Spain and covered acute and convalescent phases of COVID-19. Subjects who had been exposed to COVID-19, were actively infected with it, or had recovered from it provided the deeply sampled blood TCRbeta repertoires that made up the dataset. The sample metadata nearly always contained a de-identified subject ID, COVID-19 status, age in years and sex. The samples were drawn from the first 160 participants of the ongoing ImmuneRACE study and from over 950 subjects provided by 6 global collaborators. HLA class I and class II types, where available, came from metadata supplied by the sample provider rather than from assay-based typing. The prospective study material was composed of cDNA or gDNA derived from T cells, B-cell-depleted T cells, or PBMCs. The repertoires were released in a freely available public database intended as a resource for research on the immune response to SARS-CoV-2.

On the study overall, not on this receptor specifically: How much clinical and demographic metadata was included differed by source and by participant, and the metadata was provided uncurated.

TCRbeta CDR3 regions were amplified from genomic DNA by means of the immunoSEQ Assay, a bias-controlled multiplex PCR. In the source study's methods: The number of nucleated cells in each sample was estimated from the amplification of reference gene primers within the assay. Sequence reads were collapsed and filtered to measure the absolute abundance of every unique TCRbeta CDR3 rearrangement. For each sample, productive Simpson clonality was calculated by taking the square root of Simpson's diversity index across productive rearrangements. TCRdb took over this immuneACCESS table, retaining in-frame rearrangements with V and J assigned. Such tables are incomplete; in checked studies, under half of the missing clones stem from an unresolved V gene, and the remainder is unexplained. That table furnishes V, J and clone size, whereas the DNA furnished D and trimming. The sample yields about 30,000 clones; around 87% were counted once. The biggest ten clones account for 12% of the sample.

Points on this clone: The antigen it binds to is not known. Nothing much larger sits one base from this clone, and base qualities are not available.

Each collaborating institution followed its own protocols to collect whole blood in K2EDTA tubes. For TCRbeta analysis, collaborator samples were shipped as frozen whole blood, as isolated PBMCs, or as DNA extracted from either sample type. This TCR was recovered from a human donor in a cohort sampled during active COVID-19. The donor label of this sample is uncertain. Sequenced input: peripheral blood.

The DNA sequence is as follows: TGTGCCCCATTACAGGGAGTGGATGGGAATACGCAGTATTTT. It encodes CAPLQGVDGNTQYF. The V and J genes are TRBV24-1 and TRBJ2-3; perhaps TRBD1 is the D gene, with 6 bases matching. Including cysteine and phenylalanine, the CDR3 has 14 amino acids. The only DNA kept is the CDR3, 42 bases in frame from the first base. V drops 12 bases and J drops 7 bases, leaving 22 bases in between. The germline V gene encodes CDR1 KGHDR and CDR2 SFDVKD.